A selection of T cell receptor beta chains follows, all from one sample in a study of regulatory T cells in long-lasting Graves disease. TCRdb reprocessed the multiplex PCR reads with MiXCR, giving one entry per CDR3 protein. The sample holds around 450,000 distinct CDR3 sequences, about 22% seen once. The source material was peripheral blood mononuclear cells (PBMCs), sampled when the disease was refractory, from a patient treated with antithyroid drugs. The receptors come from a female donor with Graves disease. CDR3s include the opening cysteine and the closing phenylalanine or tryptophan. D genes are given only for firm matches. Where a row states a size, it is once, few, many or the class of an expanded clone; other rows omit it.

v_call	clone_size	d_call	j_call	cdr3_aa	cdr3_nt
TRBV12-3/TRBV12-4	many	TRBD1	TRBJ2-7	CASSPGTGTLPQYF	TGTGCCAGCAGTCCCGGGACAGGGACCCTCCCGCAGTACTTC
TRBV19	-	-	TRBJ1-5	CASGDAEERPQHF	TGTGCCAGTGGCGACGCGGAAGAGAGGCCCCAGCATTTT
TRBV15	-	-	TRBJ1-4	CATSSGQNEKLFF	TGTGCCACCAGCAGTGGACAGAATGAAAAACTGTTTTTT
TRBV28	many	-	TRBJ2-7	CASNEDILYEQYF	TGTGCCAGCAACGAGGACATACTTTACGAGCAGTACTTC
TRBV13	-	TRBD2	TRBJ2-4	CASSFSGLAGSSDIQYF	TGTGCCAGCAGCTTCTCCGGACTAGCGGGATCCTCCGACATTCAGTACTTC
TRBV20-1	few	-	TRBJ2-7	CSARDLVRTYEQYF	TGCAGTGCTAGAGATCTTGTGAGGACCTACGAGCAGTACTTC
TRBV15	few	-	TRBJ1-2	CATSREAGVYGYTF	TGTGCCACCAGCAGAGAGGCAGGGGTCTATGGCTACACCTTC
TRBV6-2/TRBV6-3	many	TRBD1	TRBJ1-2	CASSFHRGTSLNYGYTF	TGTGCCAGCAGCTTCCACAGGGGAACGTCCCTTAACTATGGCTACACCTTC
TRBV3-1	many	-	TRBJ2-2	CASSQDITRTGELFF	TGTGCCAGCAGCCAAGATATTACGCGTACCGGGGAGCTGTTTTTT
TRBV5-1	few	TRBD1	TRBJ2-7	CASNSGQGAYEQYF	TGCGCCAGCAACTCGGGACAGGGGGCCTACGAGCAGTACTTC
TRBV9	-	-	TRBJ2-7	CASSVTPGGEQYF	TGTGCCAGCAGCGTTACCCCCGGGGGCGAGCAGTACTTC
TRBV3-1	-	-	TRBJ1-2	CASSQESSGGGYTF	TGTGCCAGCAGCCAAGAGTCGAGTGGTGGAGGCTACACCTTC
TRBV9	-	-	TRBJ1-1	CASSVGGRLNTEAFF	TGTGCCAGCAGCGTAGGGGGGAGGTTGAACACTGAAGCTTTCTTT
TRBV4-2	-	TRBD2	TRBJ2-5	CASSQETSGSYQETQYF	TGTGCCAGCAGCCAAGAGACTAGCGGATCGTACCAAGAGACCCAGTACTTC
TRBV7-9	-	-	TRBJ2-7	CASSHDREARYEQYF	TGTGCCAGCAGCCATGACAGGGAGGCGAGATACGAGCAGTACTTC
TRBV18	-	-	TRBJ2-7	CARGEQYF	TGTGCCAGGGGCGAGCAGTACTTC
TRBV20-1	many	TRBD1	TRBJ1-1	CSATPLGQGIEWAFF	TGCAGTGCTACGCCTTTAGGACAGGGAATCGAATGGGCTTTCTTT
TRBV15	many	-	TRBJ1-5	CATSREGSQPQHF	TGTGCCACCAGCAGAGAGGGGAGTCAGCCCCAGCATTTT
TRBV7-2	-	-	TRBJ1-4	CASSAPRTDKLFF	TGTGCCAGCAGCGCACCCAGGACTGATAAACTGTTTTTT
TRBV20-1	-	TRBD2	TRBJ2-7	CSAPPGLAGGSYEQYF	TGCAGTGCTCCGCCGGGACTAGCGGGGGGCTCCTACGAGCAGTACTTC
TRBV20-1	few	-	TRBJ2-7	CSAPPRTDSYEQYF	TGCAGTGCTCCCCCCCGGACTGACTCCTACGAGCAGTACTTC
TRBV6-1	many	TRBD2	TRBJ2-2	CASSPLGGSGELFF	TGTGCCAGCTCTCCACTGGGGGGGTCGGGGGAGCTGTTTTTT
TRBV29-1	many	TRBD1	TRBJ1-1	CSVQGTGVSLVNTEAFF	TGCAGCGTTCAAGGGACAGGGGTCAGTCTCGTTAACACTGAAGCTTTCTTT
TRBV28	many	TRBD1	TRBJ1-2	CASSLIGTGDGYTF	TGTGCCAGCAGCTTAATCGGGACAGGAGATGGCTACACCTTC
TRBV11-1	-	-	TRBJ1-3	CASSGQLSSGNTIYF	TGTGCCAGCAGCGGACAGCTCTCCTCTGGAAACACCATATATTTT
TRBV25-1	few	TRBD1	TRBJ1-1	CASSVSGQGGRAFF	TGTGCCAGCAGTGTTTCCGGACAGGGGGGGAGAGCTTTCTTT
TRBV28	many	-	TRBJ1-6	CASSFPLGGDNSPLHF	TGTGCCAGCAGTTTCCCCCTCGGGGGGGATAATTCACCCCTCCACTTT
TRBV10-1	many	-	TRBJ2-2	CASSLTPNTGELFF	TGCGCCAGCAGTCTAACCCCGAACACCGGGGAGCTGTTTTTT
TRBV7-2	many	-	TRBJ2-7	CASSLIANSYEQYF	TGTGCCAGCAGCTTAATCGCTAACTCCTACGAGCAGTACTTC
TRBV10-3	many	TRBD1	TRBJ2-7	CAISGDRGYEQYF	TGTGCCATCAGTGGGGACAGGGGCTACGAGCAGTACTTC
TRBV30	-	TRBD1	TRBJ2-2	CAWKQGADTGELFF	TGTGCCTGGAAGCAGGGGGCGGACACCGGGGAGCTGTTTTTT
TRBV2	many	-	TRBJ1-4	CASKGINEKLFF	TGTGCCAGCAAGGGGATTAATGAAAAACTGTTTTTT
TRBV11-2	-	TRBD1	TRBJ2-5	CASSQTGGRETQYF	TGTGCCAGCAGCCAAACAGGGGGCCGGGAGACCCAGTACTTC
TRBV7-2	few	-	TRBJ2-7	CASSLASPGAGFYEQYF	TGTGCCAGCAGCTTAGCGAGTCCGGGGGCAGGATTCTACGAGCAGTACTTC